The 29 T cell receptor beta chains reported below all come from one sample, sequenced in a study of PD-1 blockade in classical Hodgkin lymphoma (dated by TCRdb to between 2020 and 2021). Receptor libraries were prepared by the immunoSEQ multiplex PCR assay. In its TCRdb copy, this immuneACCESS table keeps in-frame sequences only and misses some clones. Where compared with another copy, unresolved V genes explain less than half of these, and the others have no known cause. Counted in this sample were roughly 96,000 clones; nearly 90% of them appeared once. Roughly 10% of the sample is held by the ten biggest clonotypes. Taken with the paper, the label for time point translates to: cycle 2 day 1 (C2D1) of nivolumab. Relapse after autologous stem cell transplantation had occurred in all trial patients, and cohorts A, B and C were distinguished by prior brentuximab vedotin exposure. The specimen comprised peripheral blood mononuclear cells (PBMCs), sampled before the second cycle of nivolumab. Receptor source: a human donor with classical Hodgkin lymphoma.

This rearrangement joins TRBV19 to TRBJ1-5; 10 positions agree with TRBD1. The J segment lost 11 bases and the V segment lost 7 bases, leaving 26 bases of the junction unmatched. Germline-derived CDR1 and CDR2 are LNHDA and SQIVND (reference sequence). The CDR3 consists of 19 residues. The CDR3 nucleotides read TGTGCCAGTACGGGGACAGGGGTATATTTACGCTCCCCCCAATTGTCCCAGCATTTT. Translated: CASTGTGVYLRSPQLSQHF.

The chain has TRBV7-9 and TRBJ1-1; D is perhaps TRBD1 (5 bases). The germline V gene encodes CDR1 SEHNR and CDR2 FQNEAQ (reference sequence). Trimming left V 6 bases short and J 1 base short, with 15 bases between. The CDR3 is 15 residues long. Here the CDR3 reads CASRAQGGGNTEAFF. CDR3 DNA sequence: TGTGCCAGCAGGGCCCAGGGTGGGGGGAACACTGAAGCTTTCTTT.

CDR3 amino acids: CASSLWDDNTGELFF. CDR3 DNA sequence: TGTGCCAGCAGTTTATGGGACGATAACACCGGGGAGCTGTTTTTT. This chain links TRBV27 with TRBJ2-2; either TRBD1 or TRBD2 may fit D (5 bases each). This CDR3 spans 15 amino acids. The germline V gene encodes CDR1 MNHEY and CDR2 SMNVEV (reference sequence). Trimming removed 1 base from V and 2 bases from J, with 8 bases in between.

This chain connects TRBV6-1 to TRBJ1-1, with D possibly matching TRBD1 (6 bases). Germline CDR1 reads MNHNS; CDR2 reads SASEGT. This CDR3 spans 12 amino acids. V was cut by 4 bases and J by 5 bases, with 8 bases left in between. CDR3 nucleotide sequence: TGTGCCAGCAGTGTTCAGGGGACTGAAGCTTTCTTT. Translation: CASSVQGTEAFF.

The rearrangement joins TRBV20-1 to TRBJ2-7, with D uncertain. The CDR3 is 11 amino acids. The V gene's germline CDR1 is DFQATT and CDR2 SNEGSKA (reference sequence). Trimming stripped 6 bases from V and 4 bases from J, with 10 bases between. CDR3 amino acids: CSALYPYEQYF. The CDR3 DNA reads TGCAGTGCACTTTATCCTTACGAGCAGTACTTC.

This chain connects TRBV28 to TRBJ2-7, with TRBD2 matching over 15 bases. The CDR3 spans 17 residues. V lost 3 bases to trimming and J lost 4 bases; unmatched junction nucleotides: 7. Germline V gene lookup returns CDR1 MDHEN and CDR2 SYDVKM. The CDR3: CASSFGLAGGAEYEQYF. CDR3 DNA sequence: TGTGCCAGCAGTTTCGGACTAGCGGGAGGGGCAGAATACGAGCAGTACTTC.

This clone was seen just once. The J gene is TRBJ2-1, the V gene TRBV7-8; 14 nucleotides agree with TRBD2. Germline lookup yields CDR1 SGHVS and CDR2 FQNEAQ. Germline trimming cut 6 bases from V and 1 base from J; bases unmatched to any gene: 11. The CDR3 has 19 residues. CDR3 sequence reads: CASRQSGTSGSSSYNEQFF. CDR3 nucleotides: TGTGCCAGCAGACAATCCGGGACTAGCGGGAGTTCATCCTACAATGAGCAGTTCTTC.

CDR3: CAWSGLAGGPQETQYF. The CDR3 bases are TGTGCCTGGAGTGGACTAGCGGGAGGGCCACAAGAGACCCAGTACTTC. The V and J genes are TRBV30 and TRBJ2-5; 14 bases map to TRBD2. V lost 1 base and J lost 2; bases outside the gene matches: 3. Germline V lookup: CDR1 GTSNPN, CDR2 SVGIG (reference sequence). The CDR3 loop spans 16 amino acids.

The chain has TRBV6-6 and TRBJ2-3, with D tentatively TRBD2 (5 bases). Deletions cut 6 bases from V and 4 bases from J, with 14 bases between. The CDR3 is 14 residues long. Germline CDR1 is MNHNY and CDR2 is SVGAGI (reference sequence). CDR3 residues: CASSRGFLADTQYF. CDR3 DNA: TGTGCCAGCAGCCGAGGGTTTTTGGCAGATACGCAGTATTTT.

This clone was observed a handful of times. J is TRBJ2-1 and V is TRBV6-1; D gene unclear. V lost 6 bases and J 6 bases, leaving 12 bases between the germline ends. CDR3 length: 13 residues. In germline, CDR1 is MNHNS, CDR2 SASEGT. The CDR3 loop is CASSRTPSNEQFF. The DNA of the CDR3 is TGTGCCAGCAGCCGGACGCCATCCAATGAGCAGTTCTTC.

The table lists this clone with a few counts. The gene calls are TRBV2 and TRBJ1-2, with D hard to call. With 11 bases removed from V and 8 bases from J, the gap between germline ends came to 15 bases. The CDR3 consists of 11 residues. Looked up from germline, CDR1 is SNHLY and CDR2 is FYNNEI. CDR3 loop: CACTRTGGYTF. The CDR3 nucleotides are TGTGCCTGCACCCGCACGGGGGGCTACACCTTC.

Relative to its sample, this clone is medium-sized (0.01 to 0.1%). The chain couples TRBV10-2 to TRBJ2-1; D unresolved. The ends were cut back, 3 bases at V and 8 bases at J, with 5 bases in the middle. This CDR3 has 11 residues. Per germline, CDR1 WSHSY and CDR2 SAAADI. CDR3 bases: TGCGCCAGCAGTGATCGGCATGAGCAGTTCTTC. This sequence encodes CASSDRHEQFF.

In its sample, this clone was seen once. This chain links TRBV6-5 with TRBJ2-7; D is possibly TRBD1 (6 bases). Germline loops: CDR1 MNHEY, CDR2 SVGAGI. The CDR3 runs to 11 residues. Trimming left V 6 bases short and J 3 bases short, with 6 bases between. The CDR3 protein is CASRTGYEQYF. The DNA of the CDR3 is TGTGCCAGCAGGACAGGCTACGAGCAGTACTTC.

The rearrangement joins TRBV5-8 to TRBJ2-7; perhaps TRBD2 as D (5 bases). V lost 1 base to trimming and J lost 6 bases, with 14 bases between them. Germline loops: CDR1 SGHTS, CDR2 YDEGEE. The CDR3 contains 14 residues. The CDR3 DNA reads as TGTGCCAGCAGCTTGTGGGGAGTAAGGATCGAGCAGTACTTC. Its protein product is CASSLWGVRIEQYF.

This chain's CDR3 is CASSLGTGGQETQYF. CDR3 sequence (DNA): TGCGCCAGCAGCTTGGGGACAGGGGGTCAAGAGACCCAGTACTTC. This sequence joins TRBV5-1 and TRBJ2-5; 10 nucleotides line up with TRBD1. V trimming: 0 bases; J trimming: 2 bases; junction bases outside the gene matches: 1. The CDR3 totals 15 residues. From germline, CDR1 is SGHRS and CDR2 YFSETQ.

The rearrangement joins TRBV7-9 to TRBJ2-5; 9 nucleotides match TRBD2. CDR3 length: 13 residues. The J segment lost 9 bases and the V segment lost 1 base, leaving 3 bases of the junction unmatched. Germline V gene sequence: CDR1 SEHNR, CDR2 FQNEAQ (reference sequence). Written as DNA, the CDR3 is TGTGCCAGCAGCTTAGGTATAGCGGGGGCCCAGTACTTC. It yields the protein CASSLGIAGAQYF.

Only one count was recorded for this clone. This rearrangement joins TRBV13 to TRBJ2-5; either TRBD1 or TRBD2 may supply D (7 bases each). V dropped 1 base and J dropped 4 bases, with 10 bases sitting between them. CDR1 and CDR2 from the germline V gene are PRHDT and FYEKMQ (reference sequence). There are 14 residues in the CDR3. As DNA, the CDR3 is TGTGCCAGCAGCTTAGCAGGGGGGGGAGAGACCCAGTACTTC. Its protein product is CASSLAGGGETQYF.

The CDR3 DNA reads as TGCGCCAGCAGTCCCGTGGGTGGAAACACCATATATTTT. This sequence encodes CASSPVGGNTIYF. The V gene is TRBV5-1, the J gene TRBJ1-3, with D uncertain. The CDR3 consists of 13 residues. Per germline, CDR1 SGHRS and CDR2 YFSETQ. Trimming shortened V by 5 bases and J by 3 bases, and 9 bases separated the two germline ends.

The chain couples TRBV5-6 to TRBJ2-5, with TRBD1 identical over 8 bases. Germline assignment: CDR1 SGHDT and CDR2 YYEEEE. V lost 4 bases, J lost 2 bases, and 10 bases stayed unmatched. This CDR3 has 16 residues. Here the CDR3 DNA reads TGTGCCAGCAGCCCGTGGACAGGGTGGGGGCAAGAGACCCAGTACTTC. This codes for CASSPWTGWGQETQYF.

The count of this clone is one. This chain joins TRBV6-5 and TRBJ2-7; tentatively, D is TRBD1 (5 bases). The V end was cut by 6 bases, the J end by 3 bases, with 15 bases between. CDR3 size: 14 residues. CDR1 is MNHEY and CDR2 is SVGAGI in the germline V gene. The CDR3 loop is CASSKRRDSYEQYF. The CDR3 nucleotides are TGTGCCAGCAGCAAACGTCGTGACAGCTACGAGCAGTACTTC.

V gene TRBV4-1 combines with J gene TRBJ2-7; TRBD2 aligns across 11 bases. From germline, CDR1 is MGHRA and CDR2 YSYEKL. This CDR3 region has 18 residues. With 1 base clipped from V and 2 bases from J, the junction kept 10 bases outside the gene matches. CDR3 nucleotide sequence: TGCGCCAGCAGCCAAGGAATCTTGGGACTAGCGGCTACCTACGAGCAGTACTTC. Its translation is CASSQGILGLAATYEQYF.

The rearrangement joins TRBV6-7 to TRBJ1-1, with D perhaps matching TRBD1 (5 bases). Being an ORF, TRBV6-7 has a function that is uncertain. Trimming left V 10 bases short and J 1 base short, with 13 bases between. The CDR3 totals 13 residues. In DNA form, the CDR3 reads TGTGCCACACGGGGGTCCGGGAACACTGAAGCTTTCTTT. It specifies CATRGSGNTEAFF.

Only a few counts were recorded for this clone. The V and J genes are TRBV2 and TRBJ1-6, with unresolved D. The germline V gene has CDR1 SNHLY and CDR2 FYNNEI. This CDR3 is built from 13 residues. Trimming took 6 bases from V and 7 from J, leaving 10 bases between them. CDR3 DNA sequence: TGTGCCAGCAGAGGGCTACTCAATTCACCCCTCCACTTT. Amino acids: CASRGLLNSPLHF.

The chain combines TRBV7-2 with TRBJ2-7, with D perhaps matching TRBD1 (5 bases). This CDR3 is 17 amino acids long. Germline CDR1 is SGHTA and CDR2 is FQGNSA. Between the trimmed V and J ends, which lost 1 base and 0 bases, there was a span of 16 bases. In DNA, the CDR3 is TGTGCCAGCAGCTTAGAAGTTAGCTACAGGAGCTCCTACGAGCAGTACTTC. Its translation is CASSLEVSYRSSYEQYF.

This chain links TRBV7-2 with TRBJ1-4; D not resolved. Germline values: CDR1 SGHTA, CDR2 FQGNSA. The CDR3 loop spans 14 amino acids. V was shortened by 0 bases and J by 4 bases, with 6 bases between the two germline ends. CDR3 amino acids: CASSLAWSNEKLFF. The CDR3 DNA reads TGTGCCAGCAGCTTAGCCTGGAGTAATGAAAAACTGTTTTTT. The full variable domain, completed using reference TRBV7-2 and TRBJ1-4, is GAGVSQSPSNKVTEKGKDVELRCDPISGHTALYWYRQSLGQGLEFLIYFQGNSAPDKSGLPSDRFSAERTGGSVSTLTIQRTQQEDSAVYLCASSLAWSNEKLFFGSGTQLSVL.

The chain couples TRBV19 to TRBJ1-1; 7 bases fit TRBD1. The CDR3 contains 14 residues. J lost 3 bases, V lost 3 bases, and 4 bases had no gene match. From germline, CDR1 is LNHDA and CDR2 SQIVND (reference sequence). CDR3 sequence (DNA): TGTGCCAGTAGTATTGGAGGGGGCTACACTGAAGCTTTCTTT. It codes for CASSIGGGYTEAFF.

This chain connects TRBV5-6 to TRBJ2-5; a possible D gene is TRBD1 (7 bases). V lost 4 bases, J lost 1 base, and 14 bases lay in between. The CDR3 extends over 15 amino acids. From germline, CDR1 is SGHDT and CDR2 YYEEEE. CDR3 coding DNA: TGTGCCAGCAGCGCGCTTCAGGGGGGCCAAGAGACCCAGTACTTC. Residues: CASSALQGGQETQYF.

CDR3 sequence: CASSDSFVYEQYF. As DNA, the CDR3 is TGTGCCAGCAGTGACAGCTTTGTTTACGAGCAGTACTTC. The genes are TRBV2 and TRBJ2-7; D is unresolved. Germline V gene sequence: CDR1 SNHLY, CDR2 FYNNEI. The CDR3 runs to 13 residues. V was shortened by 3 bases and J by 4 bases, with 10 bases between the two germline ends.

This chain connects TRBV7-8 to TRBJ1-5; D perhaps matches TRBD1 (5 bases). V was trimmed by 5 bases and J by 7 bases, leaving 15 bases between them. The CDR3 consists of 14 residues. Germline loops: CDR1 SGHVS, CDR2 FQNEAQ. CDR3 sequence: CASSPRGGRQPQHF. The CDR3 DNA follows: TGTGCCAGCAGCCCGCGGGGGGGTCGACAGCCCCAGCATTTT. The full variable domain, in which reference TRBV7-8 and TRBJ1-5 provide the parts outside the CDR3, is GAGVSQSPRYKVAKRGQDVALRCDPISGHVSLFWYQQALGQGPEFLTYFQNEAQLDKSGLPSDRFFAERPEGSVSTLKIQRTQQEDSAVYLCASSPRGGRQPQHFGDGTRLSIL.